This T cell receptor (beta chain) is from a study of T cells in Graves' hyperthyroidism and ophthalmopathy. Findings and limits, study-wide: A 13 V-J signature model discriminated ophthalmopathy versus stable hyperthyroidism.

V dropped 0 bases and J dropped 0 bases, with 9 bases sitting between them. The length of the CDR3 is 15 residues. The germline V gene has CDR1 MNHEY and CDR2 SVGAGI. Amplification of TCR beta CDR3 regions used RNA as the template. Initially, a first-round RT-PCR of the TCR CDR3 employed the HTBI primer set. Each CDR3 protein is one row after TCRdb ran MiXCR on the multiplex PCR reads. The data hold about 280,000 distinct CDR3 sequences, with 25% to 30% observed a single time. As to this clonotype: The target antigen is unknown.

Investigators excluded patients with uncontrolled infection, other autoimmune disease, pregnancy or lactation. Extraction of PBMCs used 10 ml of fresh peripheral blood. This clonotype originated in a man between 35 and 55 years old with Graves' hyperthyroidism that later progressed to Graves' ophthalmopathy. This sequence joins TRBV6-5 and TRBJ2-7; D is perhaps TRBD2 (5 bases). What was sequenced was blood. CDR3 nucleotides: TGTGCCAGCAGTTACTCTAGCGCCTCCTCCTACGAGCAGTACTTC. It translates to CASSYSSASSYEQYF.